The 26 T cell receptor beta chains below all came from one sample that was sequenced in a study of Ad26.COV2.S vaccination and SARS-CoV-2 variants. Assay: immunoSEQ multiplex PCR; the TCRdb copy retains only in-frame clones and omits some. Here the sample spans around 450,000 clones, approximately 87% being singletons. Treatment indicated: around 19 received Ad26.COV2.S at low or high dose, single or two shots; about 5 received placebo; per-sample allocation not given. Sampling was done on day 63 after the first vaccine or placebo injection. This sample comprised peripheral blood, obtained in a trial of Ad26.COV2.S vaccine versus placebo. All receptors come from a person between 18 and 59 years old who received the Ad26.COV2.S COVID-19 vaccine or a placebo.

The rearrangement links TRBV21-1 to TRBJ1-5; the D call TRBD1 from the table was never checked on the DNA. TRBV21-1 is marked as a pseudogene. This CDR3 has 15 amino acids. CDR3 sequence: CASSKGTGKAQPQHF. In DNA form, the CDR3 reads TGTGCCAGCAGCAAAGGGACAGGGAAGGCTCAGCCCCAGCATTTT.

This clone was seen more than once but under ten times. The gene calls are TRBV7-9 and TRBJ2-3, with D possibly matching TRBD2 (5 bases). Germline V gives CDR1 SEHNR, CDR2 FQNEAQ (reference sequence). The germline V and J ends were trimmed by 8 bases and 0 bases, with 12 bases remaining between them. The CDR3 sequence is 14 residues long. CDR3 in amino acids: CASAGRVSTDTQYF. For the CDR3, the DNA is TGTGCCAGCGCGGGTAGGGTCAGCACAGATACGCAGTATTTT. Looking up the rest from reference TRBV7-9 and TRBJ2-3 gives the full variable domain: DTGVSQNPRHKITKRGQNVTFRCDPISEHNRLYWYRQTLGQGPEFLTYFQNEAQLEKSRLLSDRFSAERPKGSFSTLEIQRTEQGDSAMYLCASAGRVSTDTQYFGPGTRLTVL.

The chain links TRBV2 to TRBJ2-7; perhaps TRBD1 as D (6 bases). CDR1 and CDR2 from the germline V gene are SNHLY and FYNNEI. The ends were cut back, 4 bases at V and 1 base at J, with 11 bases in the middle. This CDR3 spans 14 amino acids. The CDR3 sequence is CASSVGGLSYEQYF. DNA of the CDR3: TGTGCCAGCAGTGTTGGGGGCCTATCCTACGAGCAGTACTTC.

V is TRBV10-3 and J is TRBJ2-6; perhaps D is TRBD1 or TRBD2 (5 bases each). CDR1 is ENHRY and CDR2 is SYGVKD in the germline V gene. V dropped 3 bases and J dropped 2 bases, with 11 bases sitting between them. The CDR3 has 16 amino acids. The CDR3 DNA is TGTGCCATCAGTGACTTACGGGGACCTGGGGCCAACGTCCTGACTTTC. Its protein is CAISDLRGPGANVLTF.

In its sample, this clone was seen once. The chain links TRBV4-2 to TRBJ1-2; D not certain. Trimming took 0 bases from V and 4 from J, leaving 12 bases between them. Germline CDR1 reads LGHNA; CDR2 reads YNFKEQ. CDR3 length equals 15 residues. The CDR3 region is CASSQENSRVYGYTF. Written as DNA, the CDR3 is TGTGCCAGCAGCCAAGAGAACAGTCGAGTCTATGGCTACACCTTC.

This chain joins TRBV15 and TRBJ1-6; D not resolved. The CDR3 extends over 16 amino acids. Trimming stripped 4 bases from V and 3 bases from J, with 13 bases between. Germline V gene sequence: CDR1 LNHNV, CDR2 YYDKDF (reference sequence). This CDR3 is CATSKSPTGYNSPLHF. CDR3 DNA: TGTGCCACCAGCAAGAGCCCGACGGGCTATAATTCACCCCTCCACTTT.

This clone was found once. The J gene is TRBJ2-5, the V gene TRBV7-9; D is unresolved. CDR3 length: 14 residues. V lost 3 bases and J 4 bases, leaving 12 bases between the germline ends. CDR1 is SEHNR and CDR2 is FQNEAQ in the germline V gene (reference sequence). DNA of the CDR3: TGTGCCAGCAGCTTGAACGCAGTTTTAGAGACCCAGTACTTC. Translated: CASSLNAVLETQYF.

The rearrangement links TRBV15 to TRBJ2-7; 9 bases align to TRBD1. The CDR3 is 16 amino acids. Looked up from germline, CDR1 is LNHNV and CDR2 is YYDKDF (reference sequence). V shed 1 base and J 3 bases; nucleotides not matched to a gene: 7. CDR3 protein: CATSRGGTGRDYEQYF. In DNA, the CDR3 is TGTGCCACCAGCAGAGGCGGGACAGGGAGGGACTACGAGCAGTACTTC.

The chain employs TRBV19 and TRBJ2-7, with TRBD1 as a possible D gene (6 bases). V gave up 3 bases and J gave up 9 bases, with 24 bases separating them. CDR3 length equals 16 residues. Germline loops: CDR1 LNHDA, CDR2 SQIVND (reference sequence). For the CDR3, the DNA is TGTGCCAGTAGTATTGATCGGGTAGGGCAGGGGAGTGTGCAGTACTTC. Its protein is CASSIDRVGQGSVQYF.

The chain has TRBV11-3 and TRBJ2-3, with 8 nucleotides matching TRBD2. J lost 5 bases, V lost 5 bases, and 9 bases had no gene match. This CDR3 is built from 15 residues. Germline lookup yields CDR1 SGHNT and CDR2 YENEEA. In DNA, the CDR3 is TGTGCCAGCAGCAAAGGGCGGGGGGTCGGAGATACGCAGTATTTT. Protein product: CASSKGRGVGDTQYF.

The V and J genes are TRBV5-5 and TRBJ1-1; unclear D gene. Trimming took off 0 bases at V and 0 bases at J, with 6 bases between the two ends. Germline values: CDR1 SGHKS, CDR2 YYEKEE (reference sequence). This CDR3 is built from 14 residues. This CDR3 reads CASSLVGLNTEAFF. CDR3 DNA sequence: TGTGCCAGCAGCTTGGTGGGGTTGAACACTGAAGCTTTCTTT.

The chain carries TRBV18 and TRBJ1-5; D not certain. Trimming took 1 base from V and 0 from J, leaving 7 bases between them. The CDR3 is 15 residues long. From germline, CDR1 is KGHSH and CDR2 LQKENI. CDR3 DNA: TGTGCCAGCTCACCACGGTCAAATAGCAATCAGCCCCAGCATTTT. Its translation is CASSPRSNSNQPQHF.

Of note for this clone: Other DNA sequences within the sample encode an identical CDR3. The CDR3 coding sequence is TGTGCCAGCAGTGAAGGAACTGGGGGATCCTACGAGCAGTACTTC. Its translation is CASSEGTGGSYEQYF. The V gene is TRBV6-1, the J gene TRBJ2-7, with D perhaps being TRBD1 or TRBD2 (5 bases each). The germline V gene has CDR1 MNHNS and CDR2 SASEGT. Trimming removed 1 base from V and 1 base from J, with 11 bases in between. The CDR3 has 15 amino acids.

This clone has a single count. The gene calls are TRBV7-3 and TRBJ2-4; D is possibly TRBD1 (6 bases). Trimming removed 5 bases from V and 6 bases from J, with 11 bases in between. Germline-derived CDR1 and CDR2 are SGHTA and FQGTGA. This CDR3 is built from 13 residues. The CDR3 is CASSPARGNIQYF. The CDR3, as DNA: TGTGCCAGCAGCCCGGCCAGGGGAAACATTCAGTACTTC.

The V and J genes are TRBV7-2 and TRBJ2-7, with D maybe TRBD2 (7 bases). This CDR3 is 14 amino acids long. The germline V gene encodes CDR1 SGHTA and CDR2 FQGNSA. V was clipped by 2 bases and J by 4 bases, with 12 bases between them. CDR3 nucleotides: TGTGCCAGCAGCTTAATTCGGGGGGCGTACGAGCAGTACTTC. This sequence encodes CASSLIRGAYEQYF.

The rearrangement joins TRBV28 to TRBJ1-1, with D possibly matching TRBD1 (5 bases). CDR3 length equals 16 residues. Trimming shortened V by 5 bases and J by 0 bases, and 16 bases separated the two germline ends. The germline gives CDR1 MDHEN, CDR2 SYDVKM. CDR3 residues: CASSPHRYGMNTEAFF. CDR3 DNA: TGTGCCAGCAGTCCACACAGGTATGGGATGAACACTGAAGCTTTCTTT.

The rearrangement uses TRBV4-3 and TRBJ2-7, with D possibly being TRBD1 (5 bases). The V end lost 1 base, the J end lost 6 bases, and 10 bases lay between the germline ends. This CDR3 has 13 amino acids. Germline values: CDR1 LGHNA, CDR2 YSLEER. In nucleotides, the CDR3 is TGCGCCAGCAGCCAAGCACAGGAAACCGAGCAGTACTTC. It encodes CASSQAQETEQYF.

The chain joins TRBV19 to TRBJ1-5; perhaps TRBD1 as D (5 bases). This CDR3 is 15 amino acids long. The germline V and J ends were trimmed by 7 bases and 7 bases, with 20 bases remaining between them. Germline V gene lookup returns CDR1 LNHDA and CDR2 SQIVND (reference sequence). CDR3 loop: CASNIGAGPRQPQHF. Here the CDR3 DNA reads TGTGCCAGTAATATTGGGGCAGGGCCCAGGCAGCCCCAGCATTTT.

A note on this clone: Other DNA sequences in this sample translate to the same CDR3. This rearrangement joins TRBV5-1 to TRBJ2-7; tentative D call: TRBD1 (5 bases). This CDR3 spans 13 amino acids. Trimming took off 5 bases at V and 3 bases at J, with 12 bases between the two ends. The germline V gene encodes CDR1 SGHRS and CDR2 YFSETQ. This chain's CDR3 is CASSPGRDYEQYF. In DNA form, the CDR3 reads TGCGCCAGCAGTCCAGGCAGGGACTACGAGCAGTACTTC.

This clone has a handful of counts. The V call is TRBV5-1, the J call TRBJ2-5, with D tentatively TRBD2 (6 bases). V lost 0 bases to trimming and J lost 2 bases, with 14 bases between them. CDR3 size: 16 residues. Germline assignment: CDR1 SGHRS and CDR2 YFSETQ. CDR3 protein: CASSLVPGLPQETQYF. CDR3 in DNA: TGCGCCAGCAGCTTGGTCCCGGGACTCCCTCAAGAGACCCAGTACTTC. Supplemented by reference TRBV5-1 and TRBJ2-5, the full variable domain reads KAGVTQTPRYLIKTRGQQVTLSCSPISGHRSVSWYQQTPGQGLQFLFEYFSETQRNKGNFPGRFSGRQFSNSRSEMNVSTLELGDSALYLCASSLVPGLPQETQYFGPGTRLLVL.

The chain has TRBV28 and TRBJ2-7, with 9 bases fitting TRBD1. CDR1 is MDHEN, CDR2 SYDVKM, per germline. The CDR3 loop spans 18 amino acids. Trimming cost V 6 bases and J 5 bases; bases outside gene matches: 20. CDR3 bases: TGTGCCAGCAGGAGTCGTCGGGGACAGGGCCAAGGAATGGACGAGCAGTACTTC. The encoded protein is CASRSRRGQGQGMDEQYF.

The chain joins TRBV4-1 to TRBJ2-3, with D perhaps TRBD1 (5 bases). V lost 1 base and J 3 bases, leaving 17 bases between the germline ends. CDR3 length: 17 residues. CDR1 is MGHRA and CDR2 is YSYEKL in the germline V gene. The CDR3 is CASSQVNAGKLTDTQYF. CDR3 coding DNA: TGCGCCAGCAGCCAAGTAAACGCAGGGAAGTTGACAGATACGCAGTATTTT.

This chain links TRBV7-9 with TRBJ2-5; tentatively, D is TRBD2 (5 bases). The CDR3 loop spans 15 amino acids. V was pared by 5 bases and J by 3 bases, with 16 bases between. From germline, CDR1 is SEHNR and CDR2 FQNEAQ (reference sequence). The CDR3 bases are TGTGCCAGCAGCGGCGGGCTGGACCTAAAAGAGACCCAGTACTTC. Its translation is CASSGGLDLKETQYF. Complete variable domain (other parts from reference TRBV7-9 and TRBJ2-5): DTGVSQNPRHKITKRGQNVTFRCDPISEHNRLYWYRQTLGQGPEFLTYFQNEAQLEKSRLLSDRFSAERPKGSFSTLEIQRTEQGDSAMYLCASSGGLDLKETQYFGPGTRLLVL.

The chain couples TRBV7-6 to TRBJ1-1; D gene unclear. Trimming stripped 1 base from V and 5 bases from J, with 11 bases between. There are 14 residues in the CDR3. The germline V gene encodes CDR1 SGHVS and CDR2 FNYEAQ. CDR3 sequence (DNA): TGTGCCAGCAGCTTAGGGTTCGGGAGGACTGAAGCTTTCTTT. Amino acids: CASSLGFGRTEAFF. Using reference TRBV7-6 and TRBJ1-1 for the parts outside the CDR3, the full variable domain is GAGVSQSPRYKVTKRGQDVALRCDPISGHVSLYWYRQALGQGPEFLTYFNYEAQQDKSGLPNDRFSAERPEGSISTLTIQRTEQRDSAMYRCASSLGFGRTEAFFGQGTRLTVV.

V and J are TRBV19 and TRBJ1-3; 7 positions agree with TRBD1. CDR1 is LNHDA and CDR2 is SQIVND in the germline V gene (reference sequence). The CDR3 has 15 amino acids. V lost 5 bases, J lost 2 bases, and 6 bases stayed unmatched. CDR3 in amino acids: CASSPVDRTGNTIYF. CDR3 bases: TGTGCCAGTAGTCCCGTGGACAGGACTGGAAACACCATATATTTT.

The sample holds one count of this clone. The chain recombines TRBV25-1 with TRBJ1-1; 8 bases match TRBD1. Germline CDR1 reads MGHDK; CDR2 reads SYGVNS. This CDR3 spans 16 amino acids. The V segment lost 6 bases and the J segment 6 bases; nucleotides outside the gene matches: 15. The CDR3 is CASRSPLDRVSPEAFF. The DNA for the CDR3 is TGTGCCAGCAGAAGCCCGCTGGACAGGGTGAGCCCTGAAGCTTTCTTT.